This T cell receptor (beta chain) appears in the sequencing data of a study of T cell repertoires in cytomegalovirus infection. For the study at large: Public TCR beta signatures were indicative of both CMV infection and a matching HLA type.

The CDR3 has 18 residues. V gave up 5 bases and J gave up 6 bases; unmatched junction bases: 10. In germline, CDR1 is SGHTA, CDR2 FQGTGA. This clonotype was seen repeatedly, ten times or more. Its antigen is unknown. Study conclusions and caveats: Adding up the frequency of public TCR beta families identified people who carried CMV plus the relevant HLA. HLA-C-restricted CMV-specific TCR beta clonotypes prevailed in the ex vivo response.

In TCRdb, the reads were re-called with MiXCR into one record per CDR3 protein. The sample has 300,000 or so distinct CDR3 sequences; 9.6% are singletons. The sample comprised PBMCs. The clonotype was recovered from a human donor in good health (CMV status not recorded). Some clones in this sample may be carry-over from other donors' samples. The chain employs TRBV7-3 and TRBJ2-1; 16 bases are a match to TRBD2. CDR3 sequence: CASSPSGLAGGPGNEQFF. CDR3 coding DNA: TGTGCCAGCAGCCCCTCGGGACTAGCGGGGGGGCCCGGCAATGAGCAGTTCTTC.